The source of this T cell receptor (beta chain) is a study of PD-1 blockade in mismatch repair-deficient tumors. Looking at the study overall: Patients had about a dozen mismatch repair-deficient cancer types, all previously treated and progressing. Study-wide points: After pembrolizumab, tumor-resident clones rose rapidly, then generally contracted before radiologic responses.

J lost 5 bases, V lost 3 bases, and 4 bases had no gene match. CDR3 length: 14 residues. Per the germline V gene, CDR1 is SGHAT and CDR2 is FQNNGV. In regard to this clone: Its target is unknown.

Libraries were prepared by immunoSEQ multiplex PCR; TCRdb keeps only in-frame clonotypes and omits some of them. The sample carries around 68,000 clones, around four fifths recorded once. Every patient had mismatch repair deficiency by PCR or immunohistochemistry. TCRs were sequenced from a few patients responding to pembrolizumab. This sequence was found in an adult with mismatch repair-deficient cancer. The sequencing used peripheral blood, collected 2 weeks after starting pembrolizumab. The chain carries TRBV11-2 and TRBJ2-1; 7 bases are shared with TRBD2. The CDR3 protein is CASSFTGRDNEQFF. The CDR3 bases are TGTGCCAGCAGCTTCACTGGGAGGGACAATGAGCAGTTCTTC.